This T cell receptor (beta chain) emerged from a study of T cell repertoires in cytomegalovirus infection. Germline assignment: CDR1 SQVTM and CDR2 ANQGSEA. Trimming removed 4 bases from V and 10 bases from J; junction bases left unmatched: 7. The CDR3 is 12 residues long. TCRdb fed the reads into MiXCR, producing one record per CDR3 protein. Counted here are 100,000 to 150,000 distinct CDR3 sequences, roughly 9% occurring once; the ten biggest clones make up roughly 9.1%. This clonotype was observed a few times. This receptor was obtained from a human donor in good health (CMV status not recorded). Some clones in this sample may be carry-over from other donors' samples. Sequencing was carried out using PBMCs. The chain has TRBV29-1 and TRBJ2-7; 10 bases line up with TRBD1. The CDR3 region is CSVVRDRGFQYF. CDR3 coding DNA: TGCAGCGTTGTCCGGGACAGGGGTTTTCAGTACTTC.